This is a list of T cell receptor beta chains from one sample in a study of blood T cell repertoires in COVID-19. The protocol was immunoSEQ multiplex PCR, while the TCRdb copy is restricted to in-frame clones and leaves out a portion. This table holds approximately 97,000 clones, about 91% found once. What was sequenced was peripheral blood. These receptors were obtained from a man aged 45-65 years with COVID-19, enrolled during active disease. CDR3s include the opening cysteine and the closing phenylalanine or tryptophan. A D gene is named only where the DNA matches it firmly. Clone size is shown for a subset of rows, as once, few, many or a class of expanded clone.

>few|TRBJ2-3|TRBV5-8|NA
TGTGCCAGCAGCTTGCCTTCCACAGATACGCAGTATTTT
CASSLPSTDTQYF
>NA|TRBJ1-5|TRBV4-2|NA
TGTGCCAGCAGCCAAGATCGGGTGAATCAGCCCCAGCATTTT
CASSQDRVNQPQHF
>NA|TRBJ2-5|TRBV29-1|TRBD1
TGCAGCGCAGGGACAGGGCGGGAGACCCAGTACTTC
CSAGTGRETQYF
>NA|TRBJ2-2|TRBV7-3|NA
TGTGCCAGCAGCTTAATGGAGGGAGCCGGGGAGCTGTTTTTT
CASSLMEGAGELFF
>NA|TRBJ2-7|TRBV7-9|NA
TGTGCCAGCAGCCGCTGGGGGGACGAGCAGTACTTC
CASSRWGDEQYF
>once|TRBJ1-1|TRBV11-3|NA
TGTGCCAGCAGCTTAGACTTCGGCACTGAAGCTTTCTTT
CASSLDFGTEAFF
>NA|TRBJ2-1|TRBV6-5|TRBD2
TGTGCCAGCAGTTACCTAGCGGGGGCCAATGAGCAGTTCTTC
CASSYLAGANEQFF
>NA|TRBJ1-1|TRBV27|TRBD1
TGTGCCAGCAGTCTGGACAGGGCAAGGGCTGAAGCTTTCTTT
CASSLDRARAEAFF
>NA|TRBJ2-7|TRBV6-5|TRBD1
TGTGCCAGCAGCCTTACCCCGCCGGGACAGGCCGAGCAGTACTTC
CASSLTPPGQAEQYF
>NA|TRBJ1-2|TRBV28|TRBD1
TGTGCCAGCAGTTTAACCAGGGGGCTTTCTGGCTACACCTTC
CASSLTRGLSGYTF
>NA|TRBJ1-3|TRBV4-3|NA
TGCGCCAGCAGCCAAACAGGAAACACCATATATTTT
CASSQTGNTIYF
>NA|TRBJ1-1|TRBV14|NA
TGTGCCAGCAGCCAAGGCATATCGAGAGATCGGGCTTTCTTT
CASSQGISRDRAFF
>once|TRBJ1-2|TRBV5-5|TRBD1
TGTGCCAGCAGCTTGTCCCCAGGGGGATTGTATGGCTACACCTTC
CASSLSPGGLYGYTF
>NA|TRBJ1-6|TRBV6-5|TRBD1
TGTGCCAGCACAGTAGGACAGGGAGGGAATTCACCCCTCCACTTT
CASTVGQGGNSPLHF
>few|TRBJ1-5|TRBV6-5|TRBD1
TGTGCCACCACAAGGACAGGGAACAATCAGCCCCAGCATTTT
CATTRTGNNQPQHF
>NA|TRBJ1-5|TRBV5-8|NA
TGTGCCAGCCACCGCCCAGGGGTTAATCAGCCCCAGCATTTT
CASHRPGVNQPQHF
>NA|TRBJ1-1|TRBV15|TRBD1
TGTGCCACCAGCAGTGGACGGGACAGGGGGTCTGAAGCTTTCTTT
CATSSGRDRGSEAFF
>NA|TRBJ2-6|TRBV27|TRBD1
TGTGCCAGCAGTCGGACAGGGCCCACCTCTGGGGCCAACGTCCTGACTTTC
CASSRTGPTSGANVLTF
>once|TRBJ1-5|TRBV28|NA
TGTGCCAGCAGTGACAGTGCCAATCAGCCCCAGCATTTT
CASSDSANQPQHF
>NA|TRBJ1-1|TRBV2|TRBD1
TGTGCCAGCATCAGGGGGCGCGGGAACACTGAAGCTTTCTTT
CASIRGRGNTEAFF
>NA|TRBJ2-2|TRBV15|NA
TGTGCCACCAGCAGAGATACGATGAGCGGTCACACCGGGGAGCTGTTTTTT
CATSRDTMSGHTGELFF
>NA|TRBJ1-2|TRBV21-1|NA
TGTGCCAGCAGGGTGACAGGGGCCTGGGGCTACACCTTC
CASRVTGAWGYTF
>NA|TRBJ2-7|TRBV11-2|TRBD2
TGTGCCAGCAGCTGGGGGCTAGCGGGGGGCCCGATGTCGGAGCAGTACTTC
CASSWGLAGGPMSEQYF
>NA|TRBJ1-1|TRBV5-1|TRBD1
TGCGCCAGCAGCACCGGACAGGGGGGAACCACTGAAGCTTTCTTT
CASSTGQGGTTEAFF
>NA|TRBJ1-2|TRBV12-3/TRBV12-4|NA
TGTGCCAGCACTCAGGGGATGGGAGGCTACACCTTC
CASTQGMGGYTF
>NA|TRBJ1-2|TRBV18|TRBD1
TGTGCCAGCTCACCACGGGGACAGGGTAGCGGCTACACCTTC
CASSPRGQGSGYTF
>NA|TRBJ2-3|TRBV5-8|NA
TGTGCCAGCAGCTACGCCCAGCGCACTCCGGATACGCAGTATTTT
CASSYAQRTPDTQYF
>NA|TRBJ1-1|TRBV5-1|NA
TGCGCCAGCAGCTTGCAGGGCACGAACACTGAAGCTTTCTTT
CASSLQGTNTEAFF
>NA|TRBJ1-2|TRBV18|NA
TGTGCCAGCTCACCAGGGGCGTCGACTAACTATGGCTACACCTTC
CASSPGASTNYGYTF
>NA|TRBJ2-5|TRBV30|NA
TGTGCCTGGAAAGGCTGGCACGAACAAGACAAGGCTCAGTACTTC
CAWKGWHEQDKAQYF
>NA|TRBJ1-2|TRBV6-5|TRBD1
TGTGCCAGCAGTAACCAACAGGGGGCCGCGGGGGGCTACACCTTC
CASSNQQGAAGGYTF
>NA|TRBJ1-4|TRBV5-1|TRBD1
TGCGCCAGCAGCTTGGCAACAGGGGCTGTTGAAAAACTGTTTTTT
CASSLATGAVEKLFF
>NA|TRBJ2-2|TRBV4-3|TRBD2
TGCGCCAGCAGCAGGAGCGGGGGGAACGGGGAGCTGTTTTTT
CASSRSGGNGELFF